The source of this T cell receptor beta chain is a study of blood T cell repertoires in COVID-19. Germline V lookup: CDR1 SGHRS, CDR2 YFSETQ. V lost 0 bases to trimming and J lost 6 bases; unmatched junction nucleotides: 7. This CDR3 contains 15 residues. In this sample, this clone turned up a few times. Method: immunoSEQ multiplex PCR; TCRdb's copy keeps in-frame clones and lacks some. The sample has some 97,000 clones; around 90% are singletons. This clonotype was sampled from an older woman with acute or convalescent COVID-19. Source material: peripheral blood. The V call is TRBV5-1, the J call TRBJ1-2; the match to TRBD1 covers 8 bases. The CDR3 DNA is TGCGCCAGCAGCTTGGGGCCAGGGGGCAGAGATGGCTACACCTTC. As protein: CASSLGPGGRDGYTF. Full variable domain (missing parts from reference TRBV5-1 and TRBJ1-2): KAGVTQTPRYLIKTRGQQVTLSCSPISGHRSVSWYQQTPGQGLQFLFEYFSETQRNKGNFPGRFSGRQFSNSRSEMNVSTLELGDSALYLCASSLGPGGRDGYTFGSGTRLTVV.